The 6 T cell receptor beta chains listed next were all sequenced from one sample in a study of OX40 agonist ivuxolimab in advanced cancers. To prepare the library, the immunoSEQ multiplex PCR assay was applied. This immuneACCESS table, as held by TCRdb, lists in-frame sequences with V and J called but not all clones. Of the missing ones, under half trace to an unresolved V gene in checked studies; the others have no known cause. This sample comprises about 15,000 clones, approximately 80% of them detected only once. 30% to 45% of the sample is held by the ten biggest clonotypes. Sequenced material: CD4+ or CD8+ T cells sorted from blood, taken in a trial of the OX40 agonist ivuxolimab. These receptors were collected from an adult with an advanced solid tumor such as melanoma, head and neck, liver or kidney cancer.

Of note for this clone: The same CDR3 is also encoded by other DNA sequences in this sample. The V gene is TRBV27, the J gene TRBJ2-7; no definite D call. The CDR3 is made up of 13 amino acids. Germline V gene data show CDR1 as MNHEY and CDR2 as SMNVEV (reference sequence). Trimming took 0 bases from V and 5 from J, leaving 8 bases between them. The CDR3 DNA reads as TGTGCCAGCAGTTTATCGCGGCGAAACGAGCAGTACTTC. This gives the protein CASSLSRRNEQYF.

CDR3: CASSQAQLYSNQPQHF. DNA of the CDR3: TGCGCCAGCAGCCAAGCTCAGCTCTATAGCAATCAGCCCCAGCATTTT. The V and J genes are TRBV4-1 and TRBJ1-5, with no clear D. CDR3 size: 16 residues. The V end lost 1 base, the J end lost 0 bases, and 10 bases lay between the germline ends. CDR1 is MGHRA, CDR2 YSYEKL, per germline.

This chain joins TRBV10-3 and TRBJ1-5; D unresolved. V shed 3 bases and J shed 0 bases, with 6 bases lying between them. CDR1 ENHRY and CDR2 SYGVKD come from the germline V gene. The CDR3 consists of 14 residues. For the CDR3, the DNA is TGTGCCATCAGTGAAGTTTATAGCAATCAGCCCCAGCATTTT. Encoded protein: CAISEVYSNQPQHF.

The J gene is TRBJ2-1, the V gene TRBV7-9; 13 bases align to TRBD2. V lost 5 bases, J lost 8 bases, and 6 bases stayed unmatched. CDR3 length: 15 residues. CDR1 and CDR2 from the germline V gene are SEHNR and FQNEAQ (reference sequence). The CDR3 DNA follows: TGTGCCAGCAGCCGGGGACTAGCGGGGTACGATGAGCAGTTCTTC. Protein: CASSRGLAGYDEQFF.

The chain recombines TRBV19 with TRBJ1-1; a possible D gene is TRBD1 (5 bases). Germline V gene data show CDR1 as LNHDA and CDR2 as SQIVND (reference sequence). The CDR3 spans 14 residues. The V end lost 6 bases, the J end lost 1 base, and 12 bases lay between the germline ends. Here the CDR3 reads CASSLDSTNTEAFF. CDR3 DNA sequence: TGTGCCAGTAGCCTCGACAGCACGAACACTGAAGCTTTCTTT.

Only a few counts were recorded for this clone. The chain joins TRBV6-5 to TRBJ2-1, with D tentatively TRBD2 (7 bases). Germline loops: CDR1 MNHEY, CDR2 SVGAGI. Trimming removed 1 base at V and 10 bases at J, with 8 bases between. This CDR3 region has 12 residues. CDR3 protein: CASSYWGGEQFF. The CDR3 nucleotides read TGTGCCAGCAGTTACTGGGGGGGCGAGCAGTTCTTC.